The TCR beta chain described here comes from a study of Ad26.COV2.S vaccination and SARS-CoV-2 variants. Whole-study context: Intramuscular Ad26.COV2.S doses were given once or twice, 56 days apart. Study-wide points: Recipients given vaccine exceeded placebo recipients in spike-specific TCR breadth. Vaccine and placebo groups showed comparable non-spike TCR breadth.

A note on this clone: Its target is unknown.

Germline CDR1 is SGHRS and CDR2 is YFSETQ. The V and J ends lost 2 bases and 2 bases respectively, with 5 bases between them. CDR3 length: 13 amino acids. Treatment given: some 20 received Ad26.COV2.S at low or high dose, single or two shots; several received placebo; per-sample allocation not given. Collection of samples fell on day 63 after the first vaccine or placebo injection. Using immunoSEQ multiplex PCR, the repertoire was profiled, and TCRdb retains in-frame clones only, with some absent. This table holds some 240,000 clones, 70% to 90% found once. Source: peripheral blood, taken in a trial of Ad26.COV2.S vaccine versus placebo. This sequence joins TRBV5-1 and TRBJ1-5; D remains unclear. The receptor's source is a person aged 18 to 59 who received the Ad26.COV2.S COVID-19 vaccine or a placebo. Here the CDR3 DNA reads TGCGCCAGCAGCTTACTCGGCAATCAGCCCCAGCATTTT. Translating it yields CASSLLGNQPQHF.